The clone carrying this TCR beta chain showed up many times. Antigen: not known. The source of the sample is a study of T-cell reconstitution after alpha-beta-depleted transplantation in children. Study-wide results and caveats: About two months after transplant, alpha-beta T cells reportedly came from several hundred expanded graft clones.

Unique molecular identifiers were incorporated when the TCRbeta library was constructed. One entry per CDR3 protein, called by TCRdb with MiXCR from the PCR reads. The sample lists about 980,000 distinct CDR3 sequences; about 30% were seen once. The V and J ends lost 4 bases and 0 bases respectively, with 6 bases between them. Germline V gene data show CDR1 as MNHEY and CDR2 as SVGAGI. CDR3 size: 14 residues. Material: PBMCs, mostly from graft donor cells, obtained 360 days after TCRalphabeta/CD19-depleted stem cell transplant. The chain uses TRBV6-5 and TRBJ1-4; D remains unclear. The TCR originated in a boy under three years old who had a stem cell transplant for SCID, so the T cells may come from the graft donor. The CDR3 is CASSSSATNEKLFF. As DNA, the CDR3 is TGTGCCAGCAGTTCCAGTGCAACTAATGAAAAACTGTTTTTT.